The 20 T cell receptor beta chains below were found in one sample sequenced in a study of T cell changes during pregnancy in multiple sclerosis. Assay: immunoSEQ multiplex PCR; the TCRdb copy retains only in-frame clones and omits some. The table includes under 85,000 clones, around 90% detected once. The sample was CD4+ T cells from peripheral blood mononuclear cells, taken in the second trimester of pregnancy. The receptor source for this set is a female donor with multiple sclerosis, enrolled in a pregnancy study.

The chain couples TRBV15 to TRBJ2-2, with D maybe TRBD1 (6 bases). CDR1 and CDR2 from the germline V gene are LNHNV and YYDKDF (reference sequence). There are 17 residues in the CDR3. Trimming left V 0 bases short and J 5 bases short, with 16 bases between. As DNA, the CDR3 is TGTGCCACCAGCAGAGATAGGGCCAGGGGTGTAACCGGGGAGCTGTTTTTT. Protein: CATSRDRARGVTGELFF.

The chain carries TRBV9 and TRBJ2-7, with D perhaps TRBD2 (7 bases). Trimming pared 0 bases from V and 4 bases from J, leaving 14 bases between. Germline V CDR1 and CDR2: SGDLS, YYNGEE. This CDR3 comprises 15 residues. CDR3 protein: CASSVGMGGGYEQYF. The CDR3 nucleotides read TGTGCCAGCAGCGTAGGGATGGGAGGGGGTTACGAGCAGTACTTC.

CDR3 nucleotide sequence: TGTGCCAGTAGTAAACTCCCTCTAGCAACGGAGCAGTTCTTC. Translated, it gives CASSKLPLATEQFF. The gene calls are TRBV19 and TRBJ2-1, with D tentatively TRBD2 (5 bases). The CDR3 has 14 residues. With 4 bases removed from V and 10 bases from J, the gap between germline ends came to 17 bases. The germline V gene encodes CDR1 LNHDA and CDR2 SQIVND (reference sequence).

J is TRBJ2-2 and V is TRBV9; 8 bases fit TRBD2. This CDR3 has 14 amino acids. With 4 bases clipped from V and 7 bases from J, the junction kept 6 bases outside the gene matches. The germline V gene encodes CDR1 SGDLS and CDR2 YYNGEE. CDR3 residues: CASSLRTSHGELFF. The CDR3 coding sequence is TGTGCCAGCAGCCTCAGGACTAGCCACGGGGAGCTGTTTTTT.

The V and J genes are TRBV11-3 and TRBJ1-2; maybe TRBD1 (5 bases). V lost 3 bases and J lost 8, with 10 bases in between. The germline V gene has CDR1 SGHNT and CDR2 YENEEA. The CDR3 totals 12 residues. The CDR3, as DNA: TGTGCCAGCAGCTTGGCGGGGGAAGGCTACACCTTC. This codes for CASSLAGEGYTF.

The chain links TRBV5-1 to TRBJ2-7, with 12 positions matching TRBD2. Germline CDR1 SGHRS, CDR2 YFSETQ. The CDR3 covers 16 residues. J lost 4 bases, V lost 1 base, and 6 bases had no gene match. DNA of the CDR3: TGCGCCAGCAGCTTGACCCGGACTAGCGGGGTATACGAGCAGTACTTC. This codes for CASSLTRTSGVYEQYF. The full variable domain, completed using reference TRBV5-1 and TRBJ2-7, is KAGVTQTPRYLIKTRGQQVTLSCSPISGHRSVSWYQQTPGQGLQFLFEYFSETQRNKGNFPGRFSGRQFSNSRSEMNVSTLELGDSALYLCASSLTRTSGVYEQYFGPGTRLTVT.

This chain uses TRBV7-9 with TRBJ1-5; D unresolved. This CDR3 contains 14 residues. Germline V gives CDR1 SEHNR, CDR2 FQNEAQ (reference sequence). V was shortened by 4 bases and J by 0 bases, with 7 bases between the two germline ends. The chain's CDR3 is CASSSAGSNQPQHF. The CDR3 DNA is TGTGCCAGCAGCTCCGCCGGTAGCAATCAGCCCCAGCATTTT.

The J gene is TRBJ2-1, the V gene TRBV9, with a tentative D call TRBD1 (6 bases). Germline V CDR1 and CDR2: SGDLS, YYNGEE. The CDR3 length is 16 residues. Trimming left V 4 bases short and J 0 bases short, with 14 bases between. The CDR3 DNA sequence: TGTGCCAGCAGCTTGATCGGACAGAGCTCCTACAATGAGCAGTTCTTC. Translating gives CASSLIGQSSYNEQFF.

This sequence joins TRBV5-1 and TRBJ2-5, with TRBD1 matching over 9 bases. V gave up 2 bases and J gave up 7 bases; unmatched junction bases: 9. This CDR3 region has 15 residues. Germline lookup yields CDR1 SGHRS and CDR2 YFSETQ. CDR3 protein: CASSFFEGTGRTQYF. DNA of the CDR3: TGCGCCAGCAGCTTCTTTGAGGGGACAGGGAGGACCCAGTACTTC.

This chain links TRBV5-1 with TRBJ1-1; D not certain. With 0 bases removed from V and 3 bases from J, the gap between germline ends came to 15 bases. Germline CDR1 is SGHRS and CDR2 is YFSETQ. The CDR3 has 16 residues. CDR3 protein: CASSLEFEGRYTEAFF. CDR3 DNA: TGCGCCAGCAGCTTGGAATTTGAGGGTCGGTACACTGAAGCTTTCTTT. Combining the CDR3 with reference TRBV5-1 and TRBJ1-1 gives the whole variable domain KAGVTQTPRYLIKTRGQQVTLSCSPISGHRSVSWYQQTPGQGLQFLFEYFSETQRNKGNFPGRFSGRQFSNSRSEMNVSTLELGDSALYLCASSLEFEGRYTEAFFGQGTRLTVV.

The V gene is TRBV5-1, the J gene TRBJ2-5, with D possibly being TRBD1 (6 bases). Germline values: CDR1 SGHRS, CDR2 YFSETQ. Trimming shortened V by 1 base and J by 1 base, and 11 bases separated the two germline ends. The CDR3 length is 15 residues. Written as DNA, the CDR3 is TGCGCCAGCAGCTTGAACGGACAGTCCCAAGAGACCCAGTACTTC. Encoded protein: CASSLNGQSQETQYF. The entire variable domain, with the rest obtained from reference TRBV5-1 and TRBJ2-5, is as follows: KAGVTQTPRYLIKTRGQQVTLSCSPISGHRSVSWYQQTPGQGLQFLFEYFSETQRNKGNFPGRFSGRQFSNSRSEMNVSTLELGDSALYLCASSLNGQSQETQYFGPGTRLLVL.

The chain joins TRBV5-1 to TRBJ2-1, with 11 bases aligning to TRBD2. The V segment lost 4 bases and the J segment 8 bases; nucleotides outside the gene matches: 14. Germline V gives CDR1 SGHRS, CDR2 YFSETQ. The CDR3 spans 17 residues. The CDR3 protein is CASSVGTSGHYLHEQFF. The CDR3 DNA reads TGCGCCAGCAGCGTAGGGACTAGCGGCCATTATCTCCATGAGCAGTTCTTC.

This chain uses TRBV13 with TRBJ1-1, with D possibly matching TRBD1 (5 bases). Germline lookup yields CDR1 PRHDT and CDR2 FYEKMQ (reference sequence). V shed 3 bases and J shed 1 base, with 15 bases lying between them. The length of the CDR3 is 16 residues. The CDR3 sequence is CASSLSKRQPNTEAFF. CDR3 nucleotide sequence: TGTGCCAGCAGCTTGAGTAAGAGACAGCCGAACACTGAAGCTTTCTTT.

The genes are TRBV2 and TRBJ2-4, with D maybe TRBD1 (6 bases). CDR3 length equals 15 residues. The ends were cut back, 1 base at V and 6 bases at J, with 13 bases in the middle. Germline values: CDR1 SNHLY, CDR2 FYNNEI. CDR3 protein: CASSEEGVVGNIQYF. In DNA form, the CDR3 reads TGTGCCAGCAGTGAAGAGGGGGTGGTCGGAAACATTCAGTACTTC. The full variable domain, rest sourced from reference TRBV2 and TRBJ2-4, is EPEVTQTPSHQVTQMGQEVILRCVPISNHLYFYWYRQILGQKVEFLVSFYNNEISEKSEIFDDQFSVERPDGSNFTLKIRSTKLEDSAMYFCASSEEGVVGNIQYFGAGTRLSVL.

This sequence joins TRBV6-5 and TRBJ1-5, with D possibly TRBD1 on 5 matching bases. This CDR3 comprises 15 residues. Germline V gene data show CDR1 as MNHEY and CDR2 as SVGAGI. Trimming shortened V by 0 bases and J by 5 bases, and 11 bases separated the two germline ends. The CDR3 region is CASSYSAGIDQPQHF. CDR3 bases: TGTGCCAGCAGTTACTCTGCAGGGATCGATCAGCCCCAGCATTTT.

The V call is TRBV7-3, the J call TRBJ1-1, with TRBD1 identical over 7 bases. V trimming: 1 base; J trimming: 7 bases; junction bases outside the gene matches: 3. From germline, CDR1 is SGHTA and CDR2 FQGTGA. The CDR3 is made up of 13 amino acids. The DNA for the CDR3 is TGTGCCAGCAGCTTAAGAGGGGACAGTGAAGCTTTCTTT. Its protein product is CASSLRGDSEAFF.

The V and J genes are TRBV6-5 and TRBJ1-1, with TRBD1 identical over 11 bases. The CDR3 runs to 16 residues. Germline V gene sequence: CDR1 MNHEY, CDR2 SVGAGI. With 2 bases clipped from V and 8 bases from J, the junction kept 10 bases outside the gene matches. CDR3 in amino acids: CASSYGTGGVRVEAFF. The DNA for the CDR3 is TGTGCCAGCAGTTACGGGACAGGGGGGGTTAGGGTAGAAGCTTTCTTT.

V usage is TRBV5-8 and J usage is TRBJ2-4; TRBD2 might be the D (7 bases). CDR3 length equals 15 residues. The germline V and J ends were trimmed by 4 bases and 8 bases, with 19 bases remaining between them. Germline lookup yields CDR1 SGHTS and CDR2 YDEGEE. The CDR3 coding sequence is TGTGCCAGCAGCCAAGGGGAGAGGGGGGGAGACATTCAGTACTTC. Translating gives CASSQGERGGDIQYF.

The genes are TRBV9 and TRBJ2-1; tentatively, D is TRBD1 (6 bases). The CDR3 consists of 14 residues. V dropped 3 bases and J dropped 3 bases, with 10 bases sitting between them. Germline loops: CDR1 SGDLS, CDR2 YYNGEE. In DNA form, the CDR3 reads TGTGCCAGCAGCGGCCGGGACAACTACAATGAGCAGTTCTTC. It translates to CASSGRDNYNEQFF.

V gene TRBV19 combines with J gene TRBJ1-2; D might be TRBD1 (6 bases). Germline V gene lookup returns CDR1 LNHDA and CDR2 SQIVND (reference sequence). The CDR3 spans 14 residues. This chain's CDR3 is CATSSLSGARGYTF. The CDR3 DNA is TGTGCAACCAGTAGTCTATCAGGGGCTCGGGGCTACACCTTC.